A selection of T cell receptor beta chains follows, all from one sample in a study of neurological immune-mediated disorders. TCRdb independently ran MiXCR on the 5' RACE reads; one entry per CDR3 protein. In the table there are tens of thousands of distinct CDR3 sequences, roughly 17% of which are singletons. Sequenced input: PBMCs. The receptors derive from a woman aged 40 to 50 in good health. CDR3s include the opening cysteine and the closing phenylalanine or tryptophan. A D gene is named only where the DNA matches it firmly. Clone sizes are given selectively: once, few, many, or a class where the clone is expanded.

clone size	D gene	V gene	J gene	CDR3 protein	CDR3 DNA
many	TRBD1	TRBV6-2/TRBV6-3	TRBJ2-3	CASRWTGSTDTQYF	TGTGCCAGCAGGTGGACAGGGAGCACAGATACGCAGTATTTT
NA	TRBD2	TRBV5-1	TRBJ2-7	CASSVSSGRTYEQYF	TGCGCCAGCAGCGTCTCTAGCGGGAGAACCTACGAGCAGTACTTC
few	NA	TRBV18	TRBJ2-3	CASSPPDYDTDTQYF	TGTGCCAGCTCACCACCGGACTACGACACAGATACGCAGTATTTT
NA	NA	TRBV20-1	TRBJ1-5	CSARAGGSQPQHF	TGCAGTGCTAGGGCTGGTGGGAGTCAGCCCCAGCATTTT
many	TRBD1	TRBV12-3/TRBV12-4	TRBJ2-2	CASSRDRVGTGELFF	TGTGCCAGCAGTCGGGACAGGGTGGGCACCGGGGAGCTGTTTTTT
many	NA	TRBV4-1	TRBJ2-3	CASSLDETYSTDTQYF	TGCGCCAGCAGCCTCGACGAGACATATAGCACAGATACGCAGTATTTT
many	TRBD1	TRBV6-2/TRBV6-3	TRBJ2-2	CASTWAQGAGELFF	TGTGCCAGCACCTGGGCGCAGGGGGCCGGGGAGCTGTTTTTT
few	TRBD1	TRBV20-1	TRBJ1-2	CSANRRDRGKNGYTF	TGCAGTGCCAACCGCCGAGACAGGGGAAAAAATGGCTACACCTTC
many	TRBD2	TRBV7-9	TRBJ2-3	CASSYGLAGNADTQYF	TGTGCCAGCAGCTACGGACTAGCGGGGAACGCAGATACGCAGTATTTT
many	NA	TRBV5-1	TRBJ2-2	CASSLGRTSSLSGELFF	TGCGCCAGCAGCTTGGGCCGGACAAGTTCCCTCTCCGGGGAGCTGTTTTTT
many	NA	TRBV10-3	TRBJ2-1	CAISGGEGTYNEQFF	TGTGCCATCAGTGGGGGGGAAGGCACCTACAATGAGCAGTTCTTC
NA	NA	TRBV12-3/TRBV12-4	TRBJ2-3	CASSSDPQEAADTQYF	TGTGCCAGCAGCTCAGATCCCCAGGAGGCAGCAGATACGCAGTATTTT
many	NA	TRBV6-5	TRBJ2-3	CASSPAGFILRTQYF	TGTGCCAGCAGTCCAGCGGGCTTTATCCTTCGGACGCAGTATTTT
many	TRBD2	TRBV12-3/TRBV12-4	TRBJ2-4	CASSRHSGGNIQYF	TGTGCCAGCAGCCGACATAGCGGGGGAAACATTCAGTACTTC
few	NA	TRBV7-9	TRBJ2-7	CASSLLGGDEQYF	TGTGCCAGCAGCCTTCTGGGGGGTGACGAGCAGTACTTC
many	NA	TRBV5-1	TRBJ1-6	CASRSENSPLHF	TGCGCCAGCAGATCCGAAAATTCACCCCTCCACTTT
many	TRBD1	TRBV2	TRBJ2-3	CASGQGNADTQYF	TGTGCCAGCGGACAGGGGAACGCAGATACGCAGTATTTT
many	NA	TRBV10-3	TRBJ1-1	CAISVQEPNTEAFF	TGTGCCATCAGTGTGCAGGAGCCGAACACTGAAGCTTTCTTT
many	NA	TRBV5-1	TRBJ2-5	CASTPDGSQETQYF	TGCGCCAGCACCCCTGATGGGTCTCAAGAGACCCAGTACTTC
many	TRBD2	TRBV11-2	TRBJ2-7	CASSRSGGPYEQYF	TGTGCCAGCAGCAGAAGCGGGGGACCCTACGAGCAGTACTTC
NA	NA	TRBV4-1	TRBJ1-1	CASSHILLNTEAFF	TGCGCCAGCAGCCACATACTATTGAACACTGAAGCTTTCTTT
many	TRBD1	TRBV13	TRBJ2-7	CASSLGAGGEQYF	TGTGCCAGCAGCTTAGGGGCAGGGGGCGAGCAGTACTTC